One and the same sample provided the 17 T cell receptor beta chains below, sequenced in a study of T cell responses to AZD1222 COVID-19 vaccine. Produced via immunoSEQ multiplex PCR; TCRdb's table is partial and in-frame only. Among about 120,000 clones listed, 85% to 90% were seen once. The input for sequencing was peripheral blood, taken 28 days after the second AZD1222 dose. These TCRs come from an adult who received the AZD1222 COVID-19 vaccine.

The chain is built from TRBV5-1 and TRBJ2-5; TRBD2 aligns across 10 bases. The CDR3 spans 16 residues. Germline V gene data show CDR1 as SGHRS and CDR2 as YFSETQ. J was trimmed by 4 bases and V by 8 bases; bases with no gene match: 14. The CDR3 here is CASTQIAGGAGETQYF. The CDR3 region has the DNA TGCGCCAGTACCCAAATAGCGGGGGGTGCCGGAGAGACCCAGTACTTC. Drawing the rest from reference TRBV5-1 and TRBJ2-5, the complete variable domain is KAGVTQTPRYLIKTRGQQVTLSCSPISGHRSVSWYQQTPGQGLQFLFEYFSETQRNKGNFPGRFSGRQFSNSRSEMNVSTLELGDSALYLCASTQIAGGAGETQYFGPGTRLLVL.

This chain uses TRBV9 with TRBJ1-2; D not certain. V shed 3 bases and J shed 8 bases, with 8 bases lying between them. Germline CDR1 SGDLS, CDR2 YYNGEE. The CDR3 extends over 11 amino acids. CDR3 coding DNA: TGTGCCAGCAGCGATTTCGGAGGCTACACCTTC. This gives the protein CASSDFGGYTF.

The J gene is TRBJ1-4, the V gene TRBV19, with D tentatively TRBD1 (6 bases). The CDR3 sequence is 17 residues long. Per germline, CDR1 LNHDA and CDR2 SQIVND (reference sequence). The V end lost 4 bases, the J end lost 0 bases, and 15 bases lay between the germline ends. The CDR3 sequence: CASSKYGGHATNEKLFF. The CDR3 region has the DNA TGTGCCAGTAGTAAATATGGGGGCCATGCAACTAATGAAAAACTGTTTTTT.

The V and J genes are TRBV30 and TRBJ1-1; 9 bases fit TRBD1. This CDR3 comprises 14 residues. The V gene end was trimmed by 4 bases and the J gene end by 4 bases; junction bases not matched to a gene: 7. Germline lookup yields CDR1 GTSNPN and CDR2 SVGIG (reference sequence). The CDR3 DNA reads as TGTGCCTGGAACAGGGGGCAATGGGCCACTGAAGCTTTCTTT. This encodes CAWNRGQWATEAFF.

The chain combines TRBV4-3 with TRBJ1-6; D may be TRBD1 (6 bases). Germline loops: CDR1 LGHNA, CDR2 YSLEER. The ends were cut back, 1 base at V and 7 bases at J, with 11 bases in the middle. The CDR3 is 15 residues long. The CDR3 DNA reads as TGCGCCAGCAGCCAAGGGACAGCCACGAATTCACCCCTCCACTTT. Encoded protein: CASSQGTATNSPLHF.

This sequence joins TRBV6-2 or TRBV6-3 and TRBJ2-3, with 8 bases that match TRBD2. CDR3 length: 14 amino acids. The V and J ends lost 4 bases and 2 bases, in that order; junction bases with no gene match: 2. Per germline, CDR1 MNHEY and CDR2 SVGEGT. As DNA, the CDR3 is TGTGCCAGCAGTTTAGCGGGGACCACAGATACGCAGTATTTT. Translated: CASSLAGTTDTQYF.

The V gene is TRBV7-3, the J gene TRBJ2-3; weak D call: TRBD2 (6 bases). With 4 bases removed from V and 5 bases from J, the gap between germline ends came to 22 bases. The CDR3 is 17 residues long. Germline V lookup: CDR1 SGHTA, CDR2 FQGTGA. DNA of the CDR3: TGTGCCAGCAGCTCTCTGGGGTCGGGGACTTACGGAGATACGCAGTATTTT. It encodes CASSSLGSGTYGDTQYF.

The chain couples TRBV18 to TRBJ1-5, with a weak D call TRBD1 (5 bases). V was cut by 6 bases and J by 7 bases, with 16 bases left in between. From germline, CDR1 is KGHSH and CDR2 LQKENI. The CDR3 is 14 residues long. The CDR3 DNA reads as TGTGCCAGCTCCCTAGGAGGGGTAGGCCAGCCCCAGCATTTT. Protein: CASSLGGVGQPQHF. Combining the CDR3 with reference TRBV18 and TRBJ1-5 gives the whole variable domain NAGVMQNPRHLVRRRGQEARLRCSPMKGHSHVYWYRQLPEEGLKFMVYLQKENIIDESGMPKERFSAEFPKEGPSILRIQQVVRGDSAAYFCASSLGGVGQPQHFGDGTRLSIL.

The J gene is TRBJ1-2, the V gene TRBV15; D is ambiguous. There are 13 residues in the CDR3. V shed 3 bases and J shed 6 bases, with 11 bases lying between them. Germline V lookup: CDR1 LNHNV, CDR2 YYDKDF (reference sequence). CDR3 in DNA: TGTGCCACCAGCAGGCAAGGACTAGATGGCTACACCTTC. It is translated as CATSRQGLDGYTF.

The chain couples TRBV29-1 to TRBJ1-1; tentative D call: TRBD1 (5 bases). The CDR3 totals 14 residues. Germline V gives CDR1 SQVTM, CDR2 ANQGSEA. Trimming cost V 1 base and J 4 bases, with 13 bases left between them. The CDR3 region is CSVEVGARLTEAFF. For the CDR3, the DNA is TGCAGCGTTGAAGTCGGGGCGCGGCTCACTGAAGCTTTCTTT.

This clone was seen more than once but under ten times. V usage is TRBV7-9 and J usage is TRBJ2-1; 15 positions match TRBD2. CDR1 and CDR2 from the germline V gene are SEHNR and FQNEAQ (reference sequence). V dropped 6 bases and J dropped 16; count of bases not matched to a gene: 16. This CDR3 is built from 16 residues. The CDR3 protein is CASRKEGLAGGPSFFF. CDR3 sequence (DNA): TGTGCCAGCAGAAAAGAGGGACTAGCGGGGGGCCCTTCCTTCTTCTTC.

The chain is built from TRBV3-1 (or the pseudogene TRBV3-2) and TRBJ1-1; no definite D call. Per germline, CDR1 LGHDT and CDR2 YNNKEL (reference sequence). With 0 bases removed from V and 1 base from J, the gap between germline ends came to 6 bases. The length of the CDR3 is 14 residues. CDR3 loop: CASSQEPANTEAFF. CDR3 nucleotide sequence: TGTGCCAGCAGCCAAGAACCTGCGAACACTGAAGCTTTCTTT.

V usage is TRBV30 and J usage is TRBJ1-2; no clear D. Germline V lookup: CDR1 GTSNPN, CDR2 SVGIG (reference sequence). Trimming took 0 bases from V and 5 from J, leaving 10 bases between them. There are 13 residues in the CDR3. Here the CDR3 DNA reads TGTGCCTGGAGTGTACGCGGACCTTATGGCTACACCTTC. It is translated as CAWSVRGPYGYTF.

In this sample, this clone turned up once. The CDR3 region is CASSLEGQEKTFF. The DNA of the CDR3 is TGCGCCAGCAGCTTGGAGGGACAGGAGAAAACTTTCTTT. This chain uses TRBV5-1 with TRBJ1-1, with 8 bases matching TRBD1. The CDR3 loop spans 13 amino acids. V shed 0 bases, J shed 12 bases, and the junction held 7 bases outside the gene matches. Germline V gene lookup returns CDR1 SGHRS and CDR2 YFSETQ.

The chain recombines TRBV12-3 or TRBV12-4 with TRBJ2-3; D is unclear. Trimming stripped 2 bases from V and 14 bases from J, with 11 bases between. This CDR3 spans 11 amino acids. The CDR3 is CASSLKLQRYF. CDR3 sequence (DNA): TGTGCCAGCAGTTTAAAGCTACAGAGGTATTTT.

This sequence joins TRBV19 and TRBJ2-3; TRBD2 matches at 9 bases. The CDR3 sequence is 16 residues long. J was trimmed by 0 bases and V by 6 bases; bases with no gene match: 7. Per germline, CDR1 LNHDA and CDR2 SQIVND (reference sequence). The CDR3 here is CASRKGRGGSTDTQYF. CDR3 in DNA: TGTGCCAGTAGAAAGGGGCGGGGGGGTAGCACAGATACGCAGTATTTT.

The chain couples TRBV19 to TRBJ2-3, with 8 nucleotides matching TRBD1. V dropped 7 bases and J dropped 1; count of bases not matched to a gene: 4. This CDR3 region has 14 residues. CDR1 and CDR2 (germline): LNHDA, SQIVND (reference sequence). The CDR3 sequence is CASKTTGGTDTQYF. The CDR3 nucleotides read TGTGCCAGTAAGACGACAGGGGGCACAGATACGCAGTATTTT.